This T cell receptor beta chain appears in the sequencing data of a study of T cells after yellow fever vaccination. Study context: SMART-Seq v4 Ultra Low Input prepared libraries from low-cell fractions. The study's findings and limits: Bulk-population clonotypes that are abundant could appear as contaminants in FACS-sorted repertoires. Detected again after the booster were most primary-vaccination clones, at nearly 97% CD4 and about 89% CD8.

V was trimmed by 2 bases and J by 3 bases, leaving 8 bases between them. Germline V gives CDR1 SGHTA, CDR2 FQGNSA. CDR3 length: 13 residues. This clonotype was observed a few times. The antigen remains unidentified. Synthesis of TCR cDNA relied on 5'RACE template switching, which attached a universal primer site and UMIs. Using its own MiXCR run on the 5' RACE reads, TCRdb lists one record per CDR3 protein. Among 450,000 to 550,000 distinct CDR3 sequences, less than 25% were seen once, and the ten largest hold around 17%. The rearrangement joins TRBV7-2 to TRBJ2-7; D ambiguous. This TCR was sampled from a man younger than 35 who received the YFV17D yellow fever vaccine. This specimen consisted of PBMCs, obtained roughly 20 days after the first yellow fever vaccination. CDR3 nucleotides: TGTGCCAGCAGCTTATACCCGGGCTACGAGCAGTACTTC. It specifies CASSLYPGYEQYF. Together with reference TRBV7-2 and TRBJ2-7, the CDR3 gives the full variable domain: GAGVSQSPSNKVTEKGKDVELRCDPISGHTALYWYRQSLGQGLEFLIYFQGNSAPDKSGLPSDRFSAERTGGSVSTLTIQRTQQEDSAVYLCASSLYPGYEQYFGPGTRLTVT.